The 15 T cell receptor beta chains in this list originate from one sample, sequenced in a study of blood T cells in healthy people across ages. Alongside a J-beta primer mix, a sample-barcoded 5' primer served in a second PCR lasting about 7 to 11 cycles. MiXCR was run by TCRdb on the 5' RACE reads, yielding one entry per CDR3 protein. The data show about 730,000 distinct CDR3 sequences, roughly 45% seen once. The sample was blood. Every receptor here comes from a woman aged 60-75 years in good health.

The V call is TRBV7-2, the J call TRBJ2-1, with 8 nucleotides matching TRBD1. Germline V gives CDR1 SGHTA, CDR2 FQGNSA. CDR3 length: 16 residues. Losses at the gene ends were 0 bases for V and 2 bases for J; bases not matched to a gene: 3. For the CDR3, the DNA is TGTGCCAGCAGCTTAGCCGGGGGACAGGCCTACAATGAGCAGTTCTTC. Amino acids: CASSLAGGQAYNEQFF.

The CDR3 region is CASSSPAGTRGSPLHF. The CDR3 region has the DNA TGTGCCAGCAGCAGCCCAGCGGGGACACGAGGTTCGCCCCTCCACTTT. The chain carries TRBV21-1 and TRBJ1-6; the table assigns TRBD1, which was not confirmed against the DNA. TRBV21-1 is a pseudogene locus. This CDR3 has 16 residues.

The CDR3 loop is CASSPPAGGITYNEQYF. As DNA, the CDR3 is TGCGCCAGCAGCCCCCCCGCGGGAGGAATTACCTACAATGAGCAGTACTTC. This chain links TRBV5-1 with TRBJ2-1; 8 bases match TRBD2. The J call is uncertain, as TRBJ2-7 better fits the DNA end. The CDR3 spans 17 residues. CDR1 and CDR2 from the germline V gene are SGHRS and YFSETQ.

With regard to this clonotype: Sequence at one end of the junction differs from germline and may be a read error. The V gene is TRBV2, the J gene TRBJ2-3; D may be TRBD2 (6 bases). The CDR3 contains 14 residues. Germline CDR1 SNHLY, CDR2 FYNNEI. The CDR3 DNA sequence: TGTGTCAGCAGTGCGGTAGCGGGCACAGATACGCAGTATTTT. Protein sequence: CVSSAVAGTDTQYF.

The chain is built from TRBV29-1 and TRBJ2-5, with TRBD1 matching 8 bases. The CDR3 covers 14 residues. Germline V lookup: CDR1 SQVTM, CDR2 ANQGSEA. J lost 1 base, V lost 6 bases, and 7 bases had no gene match. The CDR3 sequence is CSVRQGLVQETQYF. The CDR3 DNA sequence: TGCAGCGTAAGACAGGGGTTAGTCCAAGAGACCCAGTACTTC. The full variable domain, rest sourced from reference TRBV29-1 and TRBJ2-5, is SAVISQKPSRDICQRGTSLTIQCQVDSQVTMMFWYRQQPGQSLTLIATANQGSEATYESGFVIDKFPISRPNLTFSTLTVSNMSPEDSSIYLCSVRQGLVQETQYFGPGTRLLVL.

The genes are TRBV11-1 and TRBJ2-5; D is perhaps TRBD2 (5 bases). Germline loops: CDR1 SGHAT, CDR2 FQDESV (reference sequence). Trimming stripped 5 bases from V and 11 bases from J, with 21 bases between. This CDR3 comprises 14 residues. CDR3 region: CASSRFERLNEQYF. In nucleotides, the CDR3 is TGTGCCAGCAGCCGTTTTGAGCGGCTTAATGAGCAGTACTTC.

The chain links TRBV9 to TRBJ2-3; tentatively, D is TRBD2 (5 bases). V was cut by 0 bases and J by 8 bases, with 13 bases left in between. The CDR3 totals 14 residues. CDR1 and CDR2 (germline): SGDLS, YYNGEE. CDR3 in DNA: TGTGCCAGCAGCGTAGCGGGAAATTCAGGTACGCAGTATTTT. Amino acids: CASSVAGNSGTQYF. Supplemented by reference TRBV9 and TRBJ2-3, the full variable domain reads DSGVTQTPKHLITATGQRVTLRCSPRSGDLSVYWYQQSLDQGLQFLIQYYNGEERAKGNILERFSAQQFPDLHSELNLSSLELGDSALYFCASSVAGNSGTQYFGPGTRLTVL.

The chain links TRBV25-1 to TRBJ2-5; 11 nucleotides agree with TRBD2. The CDR3 totals 15 residues. Unmatched junction bases numbered 12, after V lost 4 bases and J lost 11 bases. The germline gives CDR1 MGHDK, CDR2 SYGVNS. The CDR3: CASSATSGSGHEQYF. Written as DNA, the CDR3 is TGTGCCAGCAGTGCAACTAGCGGGAGTGGGCATGAGCAGTACTTC.

This clonotype was observed a handful of times. The rearrangement joins TRBV29-1 to TRBJ1-4; TRBD1 matches 7 bases. The CDR3 spans 13 residues. From germline, CDR1 is SQVTM and CDR2 ANQGSEA. Trimming cost V 6 bases and J 8 bases; bases outside gene matches: 9. In DNA form, the CDR3 reads TGCAGCGTGCTGACTACAGGGGAGGAAAAACTGTTTTTT. Its protein is CSVLTTGEEKLFF.

The chain carries TRBV7-2 and TRBJ2-7; TRBD2 agrees at 9 bases. The germline V gene has CDR1 SGHTA and CDR2 FQGNSA. V shed 7 bases and J 5 bases; nucleotides not matched to a gene: 9. This CDR3 is 14 amino acids long. The CDR3 loop is CASTTGTSSNEQYF. The CDR3 nucleotides read TGTGCCAGCACCACCGGGACTAGCAGCAACGAGCAGTACTTC.

The chain uses TRBV9 and TRBJ1-4, with D perhaps matching TRBD1 (5 bases). The V end was cut by 7 bases, the J end by 4 bases, with 14 bases between. Germline V lookup: CDR1 SGDLS, CDR2 YYNGEE. The CDR3 totals 14 residues. This CDR3 is CASVRDDVNEKLFF. DNA of the CDR3: TGTGCCAGCGTCCGGGACGATGTTAATGAAAAACTGTTTTTT.

The V call is TRBV6-1, the J call TRBJ2-5; TRBD2 matches 10 bases. J gave up 6 bases and V 5 bases, and 15 bases lay outside the gene matches. This CDR3 region has 17 residues. Germline assignment: CDR1 MNHNS and CDR2 SASEGT. CDR3 protein: CASSPPRKAGGPKTQYF. CDR3 DNA: TGTGCCAGCAGTCCCCCAAGGAAAGCGGGGGGGCCCAAGACCCAGTACTTC.

This clonotype was counted between two and nine times. The rearrangement links TRBV7-2 to TRBJ2-7; 10 nucleotides agree with TRBD1. J lost 2 bases, V lost 1 base, and 5 bases had no gene match. Germline lookup yields CDR1 SGHTA and CDR2 FQGNSA. The CDR3 extends over 16 amino acids. CDR3 loop: CASSLGFGTGAYEQYF. CDR3 nucleotide sequence: TGTGCCAGCAGCTTAGGATTTGGGACAGGGGCCTACGAGCAGTACTTC.

The table lists this clonotype with a count of one. The chain uses TRBV7-2 and TRBJ2-3; TRBD1 matches 7 bases. Germline V gene data show CDR1 as SGHTA and CDR2 as FQGNSA. Trimming removed 5 bases from V and 4 bases from J; junction bases left unmatched: 9. This CDR3 contains 15 residues. The CDR3 region has the DNA TGTGCCAGCAGCCCTAGGGGGCCCCCAGCAGATACGCAGTATTTT. Its translation: CASSPRGPPADTQYF.

V and J are TRBV5-1 and TRBJ2-1, with D possibly TRBD1 on 6 matching bases. The germline V gene encodes CDR1 SGHRS and CDR2 YFSETQ. The length of the CDR3 is 16 residues. Trimming pared 7 bases from V and 0 bases from J, leaving 17 bases between. CDR3 loop: CASRTGTSSSYNEQFF. In DNA, the CDR3 is TGCGCCAGCCGTACCGGGACATCCAGCTCCTACAATGAGCAGTTCTTC.